These 15 T cell receptor beta chains were sequenced from one sample in a study of molecular identifiers for immune sequencing clone quantification. MiXCR was run by TCRdb on the PCR reads, yielding one entry per CDR3 protein. The repertoire holds 250,000 to 350,000 distinct CDR3 sequences, with about a fifth as singletons. The sample taken for sequencing was naive CD8+ T cells from blood, with Jurkat cell RNA spiked in. Described subset: FACS-sorted CD8+CD4-CCR7+CD45RA+ naive T cells. The receptors stem from a human donor in good health. Some libraries in this study had Jurkat cell RNA spiked in.

On this clonotype itself: This may stem from a read error, because a much larger clone lies one nucleotide away. In DNA form, the CDR3 reads TGTGCCAGCAGGCCGCCAGAACACCCCACGCAGTACTTC. Amino acids: CASRPPEHPTQYF. The rearrangement links TRBV12-3 or TRBV12-4 to TRBJ2-7; D remains unclear. The V and J ends lost 6 bases and 9 bases respectively, with 18 bases between them. This CDR3 is built from 13 residues.

This clonotype has a count of ten or more. The rearrangement uses TRBV6-2 or TRBV6-3 and TRBJ2-1; 7 bases match TRBD1. This CDR3 is built from 14 residues. Germline values: CDR1 MNHEY, CDR2 SVGEGT. The V segment lost 5 bases and the J segment 1 base; nucleotides outside the gene matches: 2. In DNA, the CDR3 is TGTGCCAGCAGTGAGACAGGGTCCTACAATGAGCAGTTCTTC. This gives the protein CASSETGSYNEQFF.

This clonotype came up many times. The rearrangement links TRBV25-1 to TRBJ2-5; 10 nucleotides line up with TRBD2. The V and J ends lost 4 bases and 5 bases, in that order; junction bases with no gene match: 4. Germline CDR1 is MGHDK and CDR2 is SYGVNS. The CDR3 loop spans 14 amino acids. CDR3 bases: TGTGCCAGCAGTGGCGCTAGCGGGGGTGAGACCCAGTACTTC. The encoded protein is CASSGASGGETQYF. The full variable domain, with the rest looked up from reference TRBV25-1 and TRBJ2-5, is EADIYQTPRYLVIGTGKKITLECSQTMGHDKMYWYQQDPGMELHLIHYSYGVNSTEKGDLSSESTVSRIRTEHFPLTLESARPSHTSQYLCASSGASGGETQYFGPGTRLLVL.

This clonotype was counted at least ten times. This chain uses TRBV28 with TRBJ2-7, with 14 bases aligning to TRBD2. Trimming removed 8 bases from V and 4 bases from J; junction bases left unmatched: 7. The germline CDR1 and CDR2 sequences are MDHEN and SYDVKM. The CDR3 is 15 residues long. CDR3 sequence: CASRRLAGGQYEQYF. In nucleotides, the CDR3 is TGTGCCAGCCGAAGACTAGCGGGAGGGCAATACGAGCAGTACTTC.

Concerning this clonotype: With a much larger clone just one base away, this may be a read error. The chain combines TRBV12-3 or TRBV12-4 with TRBJ2-2, with TRBD1 as a possible D gene (7 bases). This CDR3 comprises 13 residues. The CDR3, as DNA: TGTGCCAGCAGAGCTGACAGGGCCGGGGGGCTGTTTTTT. It encodes CASRADRAGGLFF.

On this clonotype: Being one base from a much bigger clone, this may be a read error. This chain connects TRBV3-1 to TRBJ2-2; unclear D gene. Germline-derived CDR1 and CDR2 are LGHDT and YNNKEL (reference sequence). Trimming removed 1 base at V and 4 bases at J, with 13 bases between. The CDR3 is 16 amino acids. CDR3 residues: CASSQVVARATGELFF. The DNA of the CDR3 is TGTGCCAGCAGCCAAGTGGTTGCTAGAGCCACCGGGGAGCTGTTTTTT.

This sequence joins TRBV5-4 and TRBJ1-3, with D possibly matching TRBD1 (5 bases). V shed 5 bases and J shed 8 bases, with 23 bases lying between them. Germline CDR1 is SGHNT and CDR2 is YYREEE (reference sequence). This CDR3 region has 16 residues. For the CDR3, the DNA is TGTGCCAGCAGTTCCCAGGGAAATTCACCGGGACACACCATATATTTT. This encodes CASSSQGNSPGHTIYF.

This clonotype was observed at least ten times. The V call is TRBV4-3, the J call TRBJ2-3; D is undetermined. The CDR3 totals 16 residues. Germline lookup yields CDR1 LGHNA and CDR2 YSLEER. Trimming stripped 1 base from V and 0 bases from J, with 11 bases between. In DNA, the CDR3 is TGCGCCAGCAGCCAAGGGTCGTGGCAGAGCACAGATACGCAGTATTTT. Translated, it gives CASSQGSWQSTDTQYF.

On this clonotype: A much larger clone lies one base from this, so it may be a read error. The chain joins TRBV20-1 to TRBJ2-3; 9 bases align to TRBD2. Germline V gene sequence: CDR1 DFQATT, CDR2 SNEGSKA (reference sequence). With 3 bases clipped from V and 3 bases from J, the junction kept 13 bases outside the gene matches. The CDR3 length is 17 residues. The CDR3 sequence is CSASFTCRTSETDTQYF. Written as DNA, the CDR3 is TGCAGTGCTAGTTTCACCTGCAGGACTAGCGAAACAGATACGCAGTATTTT.

To note about this clonotype: The conserved phenylalanine or tryptophan normally closing the CDR3 is absent here, so this likely arose from a read error. This rearrangement joins TRBV6-5 to TRBJ1-1; maybe TRBD1 (5 bases). Trimming left V 2 bases short and J 5 bases short, with 9 bases between. Per germline, CDR1 MNHEY and CDR2 SVGAGI. This CDR3 is built from 13 residues. The DNA of the CDR3 is TGTGCCAGCAGTTACGGGGGTGGGACTGAAGCTTTCCTT. Translation gives CASSYGGGTEAFL.

This clonotype was seen just once. A single base separates this from a much larger clone, so it may be a read error. This chain links TRBV5-1 with TRBJ1-5; the D gene is possibly TRBD1 (6 bases). The V end was cut by 4 bases, the J end by 0 bases, with 11 bases between. The CDR3 contains 15 residues. The germline V gene encodes CDR1 SGHRS and CDR2 YFSETQ. In DNA form, the CDR3 reads TGCGCCAGCAGCCCAGGGACAATTAGCAATCAGCCCCAGCATTTT. Translation gives CASSPGTISNQPQHF.

Only a few counts were recorded for this clonotype. The chain links TRBV6-6 to TRBJ2-5; D gene ambiguous. V shed 2 bases and J shed 5 bases, with 12 bases lying between them. The length of the CDR3 is 14 residues. Per germline, CDR1 MNHNY and CDR2 SVGAGI (reference sequence). As DNA, the CDR3 is TGTGCCAGCAGTTACATGGGCCTTGGGGAGACCCAGTACTTC. It translates to CASSYMGLGETQYF.

The V call is TRBV11-2, the J call TRBJ2-3, with 8 positions matching TRBD2. Germline CDR1 reads SGHAT; CDR2 reads FQNNGV. This CDR3 is 15 amino acids long. The V segment lost 4 bases and the J segment 2 bases; nucleotides outside the gene matches: 5. The CDR3 nucleotides read TGTGCCAGCAGCTCGTCGGGGGGGCCCACAGATACGCAGTATTTT. Its protein product is CASSSSGGPTDTQYF. Full variable domain (outside the CDR3, taken from reference TRBV11-2 and TRBJ2-3): EAGVAQSPRYKIIEKRQSVAFWCNPISGHATLYWYQQILGQGPKLLIQFQNNGVVDDSQLPKDRFSAERLKGVDSTLKIQPAKLEDSAVYLCASSSSGGPTDTQYFGPGTRLTVL.

Ten or more counts support this clonotype. V is TRBV28 and J is TRBJ2-7; TRBD1 is a possible D gene (5 bases). The V and J ends lost 6 bases and 2 bases respectively, with 11 bases between them. The CDR3 contains 13 residues. The germline CDR1 and CDR2 sequences are MDHEN and SYDVKM. The CDR3 region is CASSGARAYEQYF. The CDR3 coding sequence is TGTGCCAGCAGCGGAGCCAGGGCCTACGAGCAGTACTTC.

As concerns this clonotype: Since a much larger clone is just one base distant, this may be a read error. This chain joins TRBV2 and TRBJ1-2; the match to TRBD1 covers 7 bases. Unmatched junction bases numbered 10, after V lost 6 bases and J lost 3 bases. Germline V gives CDR1 SNHLY, CDR2 FYNNEI. The CDR3 runs 15 residues. The CDR3 DNA sequence: TGTGCCAGCAGCACCAGGACAGGTTCATACTATGGCTACACCTTC. This sequence encodes CASSTRTGSYYGYTF.